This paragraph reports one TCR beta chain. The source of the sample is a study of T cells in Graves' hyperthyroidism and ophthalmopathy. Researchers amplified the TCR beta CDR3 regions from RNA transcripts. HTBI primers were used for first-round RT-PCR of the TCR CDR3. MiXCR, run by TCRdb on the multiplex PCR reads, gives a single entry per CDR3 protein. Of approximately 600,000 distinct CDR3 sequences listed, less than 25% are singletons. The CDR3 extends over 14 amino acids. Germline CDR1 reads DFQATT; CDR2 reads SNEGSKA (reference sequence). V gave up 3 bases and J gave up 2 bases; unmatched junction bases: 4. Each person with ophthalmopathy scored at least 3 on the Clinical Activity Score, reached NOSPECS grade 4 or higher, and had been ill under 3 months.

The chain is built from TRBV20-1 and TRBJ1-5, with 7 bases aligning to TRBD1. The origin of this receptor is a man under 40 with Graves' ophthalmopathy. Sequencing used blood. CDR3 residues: CSARPQGGNQPQHF. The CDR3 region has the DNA TGCAGTGCTAGGCCGCAGGGGGGCAATCAGCCCCAGCATTTT.